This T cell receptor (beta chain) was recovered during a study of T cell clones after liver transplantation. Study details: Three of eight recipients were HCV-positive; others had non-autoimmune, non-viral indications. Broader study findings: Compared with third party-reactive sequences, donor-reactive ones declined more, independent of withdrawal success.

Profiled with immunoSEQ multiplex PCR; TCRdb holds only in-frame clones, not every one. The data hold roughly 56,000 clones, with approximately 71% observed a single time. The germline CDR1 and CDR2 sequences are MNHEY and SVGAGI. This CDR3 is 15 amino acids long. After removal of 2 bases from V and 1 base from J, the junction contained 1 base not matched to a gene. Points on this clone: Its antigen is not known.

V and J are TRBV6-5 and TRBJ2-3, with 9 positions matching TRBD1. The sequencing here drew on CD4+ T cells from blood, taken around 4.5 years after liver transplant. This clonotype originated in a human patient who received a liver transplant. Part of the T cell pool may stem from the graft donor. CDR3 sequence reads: CASSYGDRGTDTQYF. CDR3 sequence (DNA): TGTGCCAGCAGTTACGGGGACAGGGGCACAGATACGCAGTATTTT.